The rows below give T cell receptor beta chains drawn from one sample of a study of T cells in Graves' hyperthyroidism and ophthalmopathy. A single record per CDR3 protein comes from TCRdb applying MiXCR to the multiplex PCR reads. The table records 450,000 to 600,000 distinct CDR3 sequences, approximately 14% of them present only once. The specimen sequenced was blood. These receptors all come from a woman aged 40-49 years with Graves' hyperthyroidism. Both conserved end residues are part of each CDR3. D genes are given only for firm matches. Rows give clone size only sometimes, using once, few, many, or a class for an expanded clone.

V gene,D gene,clone size,J gene,CDR3 DNA,CDR3 protein
TRBV5-1,TRBD2,few,TRBJ2-2,TGCGCCAGCGAACTAGCGGGAGAAACCGGGGAGCTGTTTTTT,CASELAGETGELFF
TRBV29-1,TRBD2,few,TRBJ2-3,TGCAGCGTTGTGACGACTAGCGGGATGACAGATACGCAGTATTTT,CSVVTTSGMTDTQYF
TRBV20-1,-,few,TRBJ2-7,TGCGGGTGCCAAAGAGGGAAAGTCTACGAGCAGTACTTC,CGCQRGKVYEQYF
TRBV5-4,TRBD2,few,TRBJ2-7,TGTGCCAGCAGCTTGCCTGGGCCCACACTAGCGGCCCTTTTCGAGCAGTACTTC,CASSLPGPTLAALFEQYF
TRBV28,TRBD2,many,TRBJ2-1,TGTGCCAGCAAAGCGGGGCGGGATGAGCAGTTCTTC,CASKAGRDEQFF
TRBV9,-,few,TRBJ2-1,TGTGCCAGCAGCGTAGCCCCGACCGGAGATGAGCAGTTCTTC,CASSVAPTGDEQFF
TRBV2,-,few,TRBJ2-7,TGTGCCAGCAGAGGGATGGACGAGCAGTACTTC,CASRGMDEQYF
TRBV2,TRBD1,-,TRBJ2-7,TGTGCCAGCAGTGGGAAAGGGGCAGGGGGCGTATCCTACGAGCAGTACTTC,CASSGKGAGGVSYEQYF
TRBV19,-,-,TRBJ1-2,TGTGCCAGTAGTGTGGCAGCAATTGGACCGAACTATGGCTACACCTTC,CASSVAAIGPNYGYTF
TRBV20-1,-,few,TRBJ1-2,TGCAGTGCTCTCTCTGGCTACACCTTC,CSALSGYTF
TRBV28,-,many,TRBJ2-7,TGTGCCAGCAGTCTCAACCGGGACACGAGCTCCTACGAGCAGTACTTC,CASSLNRDTSSYEQYF
TRBV20-1,TRBD2,-,TRBJ2-7,TGCAGTGCTAGGAACCTAGCGGGAGATTCCTACGAGCAGTACTTC,CSARNLAGDSYEQYF
TRBV5-1,-,many,TRBJ2-1,TGCGCCAGCAGCCGCCGACAGTCCGGGGATGAGCAGTTCTTC,CASSRRQSGDEQFF
TRBV12-5,-,many,TRBJ1-5,TGTGCTAGTGGAGGAGGGAGCAATCAGCCCCAGCATTTT,CASGGGSNQPQHF
TRBV11-3,-,many,TRBJ1-4,TGTGCCAGCAGCAAAGGCCCGGAGGAGGAAAAACTGTTTTTT,CASSKGPEEEKLFF
TRBV7-2,-,many,TRBJ1-5,TGTGCCAGCAGCCGGGACGTTAGCAATCAGCCCCAGCATTTT,CASSRDVSNQPQHF
TRBV12-3/TRBV12-4,TRBD2,many,TRBJ2-2,TGTGCCAGCAGGATGATAGCGGGGGCAACCGGGGAGCTGTTTTTT,CASRMIAGATGELFF
TRBV2,TRBD2,many,TRBJ2-2,TGTGCCAGCAGTGACTGGACTAGCGGGACGAACACCGGGGAGCTGTTTTTT,CASSDWTSGTNTGELFF
TRBV14,-,many,TRBJ2-1,TGTGCCAGCAGCCAACTTCCTTTACCGCAGGTCTACAATGAGCAGTTCTTC,CASSQLPLPQVYNEQFF
TRBV20-1,TRBD2,-,TRBJ2-4,TGCAGTGCCCTGCGGGAGGGCGTAGCCAAAAACATTCAGTACTTC,CSALREGVAKNIQYF
TRBV6-1,-,many,TRBJ1-3,TGTGCCAGCAGTTCCCAGCCGGGGAACACCATATATTTT,CASSSQPGNTIYF
TRBV7-3,-,many,TRBJ2-7,TGTGCCAGCGGGGAGTTAACCTACGAGCAGTACTTC,CASGELTYEQYF
TRBV7-9,TRBD1,many,TRBJ2-7,TGTGCCAGCAGCTCCGGGACAGGCTACGAGCAGTACTTC,CASSSGTGYEQYF
TRBV11-2,TRBD1,-,TRBJ2-3,TGTGCCAGCAGCTCCGACAGGGGAGAGGACACAGATACGCAGTATTTT,CASSSDRGEDTDTQYF
TRBV20-1,-,many,TRBJ1-2,TGCAGTGCTAGTTCACCGGGATCTCAAGAGGGTGGCTACACCTTC,CSASSPGSQEGGYTF
TRBV3-1,TRBD1,few,TRBJ1-2,TGTGCCAGCAGCCAAGAAGGGGGCAAGAACTATGGCTACACCTTC,CASSQEGGKNYGYTF
TRBV3-1,TRBD2,many,TRBJ2-5,TGTGCCAGCAGCCAAGATCCTTGGGGTAGCGGGAGCGGTGAGACCCAGTACTTC,CASSQDPWGSGSGETQYF
TRBV27,-,many,TRBJ2-7,TGTGCCAGCAGTTCCTACCCCGCGGTTGGATACGAGCAGTACTTC,CASSSYPAVGYEQYF
TRBV5-1,TRBD1,many,TRBJ2-7,TGCGCCAGCAGCGCCGGGACAGATCTATACGAGCAGTACTTC,CASSAGTDLYEQYF
TRBV2,TRBD2,many,TRBJ2-1,TGTGCCAGCAGTCCACTAGCGGGAACCCCCAATGAGCAGTTCTTC,CASSPLAGTPNEQFF
TRBV2,-,many,TRBJ2-3,TGTGCCAGCACCGGCCCAATTAGCACAGATACGCAGTATTTT,CASTGPISTDTQYF
TRBV5-1,TRBD2,many,TRBJ2-1,TGCGCCAGCAGGTTAACTAGCGGGAGCCTCTACAATGAGCAGTTCTTC,CASRLTSGSLYNEQFF
TRBV20-1,TRBD2,many,TRBJ2-1,TGCAGTGCTAGATTGGGAGGGCCCTCAGGAAGCAATGAGCAGTTCTTC,CSARLGGPSGSNEQFF
TRBV28,TRBD1,many,TRBJ1-6,TGTGCCAGCAGTCCAAGGACGGGACAGGGGGGAAATTCACCCCTCCACTTT,CASSPRTGQGGNSPLHF
TRBV6-1,TRBD1,many,TRBJ1-2,TGTGCCAGCAGAGGGACGGCCAGGGGGCTTGGGGGCTACACCTTC,CASRGTARGLGGYTF
TRBV20-1,TRBD2,few,TRBJ2-1,TGCAGTGCTAGAGAGGAGCGGGAGGGCTCCTACAATGAGCAGTTCTTC,CSAREEREGSYNEQFF
TRBV5-1,-,many,TRBJ2-1,TGCGCCAGCAGCTCCTCGGGCCGCTTCTGGGTAGAGCAGTTCTTC,CASSSSGRFWVEQFF
TRBV4-1,-,-,TRBJ1-2,TGCGCCAGCAGCCAAGCAGGATTAACTAACTATGGCTACACCTTC,CASSQAGLTNYGYTF
TRBV28,-,many,TRBJ1-5,TGTGCCAGCGGGCCGCAATCCCAGCCCCAGCATTTT,CASGPQSQPQHF
TRBV12-3/TRBV12-4,-,many,TRBJ1-5,TGTGCCAGCAGTTTTTTGGTTGGGCCAAGGTCGGGCAATCAGCCCCAGCATTTT,CASSFLVGPRSGNQPQHF
TRBV27,TRBD2,many,TRBJ2-2,TGTGCCAGCAGTTTACTAGCGGGTGTAGTTTCGGGGGAGCTGTTTTTT,CASSLLAGVVSGELFF
TRBV3-1,TRBD1,many,TRBJ2-2,TGTGCCAGCAGCTACATCGGGACAGCCACCGGGGAGCTGTTTTTT,CASSYIGTATGELFF
TRBV7-2,-,many,TRBJ2-5,TGTGCCAGCAGTACGGGGGCGGGAATACAGTACTTC,CASSTGAGIQYF
TRBV7-9,TRBD2,many,TRBJ2-5,TGTGCCAGCAGCGCCGCGGGGGGAGGTCTAGAAGAGACCCAGTACTTC,CASSAAGGGLEETQYF
TRBV20-1,-,many,TRBJ2-7,TGCAGTGCTAGAGATGACACTTCCTACGAGCAGTACTTC,CSARDDTSYEQYF
TRBV29-1,TRBD2,-,TRBJ2-5,TGCAGCTACTCAGCGGGAGCTGGGGAGACCCAGTACTTC,CSYSAGAGETQYF
TRBV28,TRBD1,-,TRBJ1-2,TGTGCCACCTTCAATCGACAGGGGGCGAACTATGGCTACACCTTC,CATFNRQGANYGYTF
TRBV2,-,many,TRBJ2-6,TGTGCCAGCAGTGACCTGGTCTCTGGGGCCAACGTCCTGACTTTC,CASSDLVSGANVLTF
TRBV7-2,-,many,TRBJ2-1,TGTGCCAGCAGCTCCGACGGGACTGGCTACAATGAGCAGTTCTTC,CASSSDGTGYNEQFF
TRBV11-3,TRBD2,-,TRBJ2-2,TGTGCCAGCAGTCCGGGACTAGCGGAAACGAACACCGGGGAGCTGTTTTTT,CASSPGLAETNTGELFF
TRBV3-1,TRBD1,many,TRBJ2-2,TGTGCCAGCAGCCGCCTCCTAGGGACAGGGGGGAACACCGGGGAGCTGTTTTTT,CASSRLLGTGGNTGELFF
TRBV28,-,many,TRBJ2-6,TGTGCCAGCAGTATCGGGACTCTACCTGACTTC,CASSIGTLPDF
TRBV7-9,-,-,TRBJ1-1,TGTGCCAGCAGCCCCGCGTGGGGGTTGAGCACTGAAGCTTTCTTT,CASSPAWGLSTEAFF
TRBV7-3,-,many,TRBJ2-2,TGTGCCAGCAGTTCCCCCAGGGGTAACACCGGGGAGCTGTTTTTT,CASSSPRGNTGELFF
TRBV12-3/TRBV12-4,-,few,TRBJ2-2,TGTGCCAGCAGTTTAGCGAAAGGACTACGGGGCACCGGGGAGCTGTTTTTT,CASSLAKGLRGTGELFF
TRBV15,TRBD1,many,TRBJ1-6,TGTGCCACCAGCAAGGGGGCGAATTCACCCCTCCACTTT,CATSKGANSPLHF